These 19 T cell receptor beta chains originate from one sample sequenced in a study of T cells in Graves' hyperthyroidism and ophthalmopathy. Using RNA transcripts as the source, TCR beta CDR3 regions were amplified. The HTBI primer set was used in a first-round RT-PCR of the TCR CDR3. One entry per CDR3 protein results from TCRdb running MiXCR on the multiplex PCR reads. The table records over 350,000 distinct CDR3 sequences, about 14% of them present only once. Sequenced: blood. Every receptor here comes from a man in his late teens or twenties with Graves' ophthalmopathy.

There are many counts of this clonotype. The rearrangement links TRBV7-3 to TRBJ2-3; 9 bases agree with TRBD1. CDR1 and CDR2 (germline): SGHTA, FQGTGA. The V gene end was trimmed by 1 base and the J gene end by 4 bases; junction bases not matched to a gene: 6. This CDR3 spans 16 amino acids. The CDR3 nucleotides read TGTGCCAGCAGCTTAAACCCCGGGACAGGGTCAGATACGCAGTATTTT. Translating gives CASSLNPGTGSDTQYF. Together with reference TRBV7-3 and TRBJ2-3, the CDR3 gives the full variable domain: GAGVSQTPSNKVTEKGKYVELRCDPISGHTALYWYRQSLGQGPEFLIYFQGTGAADDSGLPNDRFFAVRPEGSVSTLKIQRTERGDSAVYLCASSLNPGTGSDTQYFGPGTRLTVL.

This clonotype appeared a few times. The chain couples TRBV4-1 to TRBJ2-3; D is unclear. Germline values: CDR1 MGHRA, CDR2 YSYEKL. Trimming shortened V by 0 bases and J by 0 bases, and 7 bases separated the two germline ends. The length of the CDR3 is 15 residues. CDR3 DNA: TGCGCCAGCAGCCAAGACCCAAAAAGCACAGATACGCAGTATTTT. Protein product: CASSQDPKSTDTQYF.

In its sample, this clonotype was seen many times. The chain uses TRBV30 and TRBJ2-7; D gene unclear. The germline V and J ends were trimmed by 0 bases and 4 bases, with 16 bases remaining between them. The CDR3 extends over 15 amino acids. Germline V CDR1 and CDR2: GTSNPN, SVGIG (reference sequence). CDR3 DNA: TGTGCCTGGAGTGTAAAGCAGCGACCCTTTTACGAGCAGTACTTC. Protein sequence: CAWSVKQRPFYEQYF.

There are many counts of this clonotype. The V call is TRBV6-2 or TRBV6-3, the J call TRBJ2-3, with 10 positions matching TRBD2. There are 16 residues in the CDR3. V lost 2 bases, J lost 4 bases, and 6 bases stayed unmatched. Per the germline V gene, CDR1 is MNHEY and CDR2 is SVGEGT. This CDR3 is CASSYVPGLASDTQYF. The CDR3 DNA sequence: TGTGCCAGCAGTTACGTTCCGGGACTAGCGTCAGATACGCAGTATTTT.

CDR3 nucleotides: TGTGCCAGCTCACCAGGCAGGGGGAATGCCTACGAGCAGTACTTC. It codes for CASSPGRGNAYEQYF. The J gene is TRBJ2-7, the V gene TRBV18; 7 bases line up with TRBD1. Germline trimming cut 2 bases from V and 2 bases from J; bases unmatched to any gene: 6. This CDR3 has 15 amino acids. Germline CDR1 and CDR2: KGHSH and LQKENI.

This clonotype has at least ten counts. This sequence joins TRBV14 and TRBJ2-1; D gene ambiguous. V was pared by 4 bases and J by 0 bases, with 19 bases between. This CDR3 region has 18 residues. The germline V gene has CDR1 SGHDN and CDR2 FVKESK. The CDR3 sequence is CASSPPFREQSSYNEQFF. The CDR3, as DNA: TGTGCCAGCAGCCCCCCCTTTAGAGAACAGAGCTCCTACAATGAGCAGTTCTTC.

The sample holds a few counts of this clonotype. This chain uses TRBV7-9 with TRBJ2-2; TRBD1 aligns across 7 bases. The CDR3 totals 15 residues. Germline CDR1 and CDR2: SEHNR and FQNEAQ (reference sequence). The V gene end was trimmed by 5 bases and the J gene end by 9 bases; junction bases not matched to a gene: 12. CDR3 in amino acids: CASSPRTTGDRELFF. CDR3 DNA: TGTGCCAGCAGCCCGAGAACTACAGGGGACCGGGAGCTGTTTTTT. The whole variable domain, remainder taken from reference TRBV7-9 and TRBJ2-2, is DTGVSQNPRHKITKRGQNVTFRCDPISEHNRLYWYRQTLGQGPEFLTYFQNEAQLEKSRLLSDRFSAERPKGSFSTLEIQRTEQGDSAMYLCASSPRTTGDRELFFGEGSRLTVL.

There are many counts of this clonotype. The chain links TRBV27 to TRBJ2-1; D is perhaps TRBD1 (5 bases). Looked up from germline, CDR1 is MNHEY and CDR2 is SMNVEV (reference sequence). The ends were cut back, 2 bases at V and 1 base at J, with 6 bases in the middle. The length of the CDR3 is 14 residues. This chain's CDR3 is CASSLQGSYNEQFF. Written as DNA, the CDR3 is TGTGCCAGCAGTTTACAGGGTTCCTACAATGAGCAGTTCTTC.

V and J are TRBV27 and TRBJ2-7; 11 bases map to TRBD1. V shed 0 bases, J shed 4 bases, and the junction held 8 bases outside the gene matches. CDR1 is MNHEY and CDR2 is SMNVEV in the germline V gene (reference sequence). CDR3 length: 17 residues. CDR3 bases: TGTGCCAGCAGTTTATCCGGAATGGGACAGGGGGAGTACGAGCAGTACTTC. Amino acids: CASSLSGMGQGEYEQYF.

This clonotype was seen repeatedly, ten times or more. This chain uses TRBV3-1 with TRBJ2-5; D is undetermined. V was shortened by 0 bases and J by 3 bases, with 5 bases between the two germline ends. This CDR3 is 13 amino acids long. From germline, CDR1 is LGHDT and CDR2 YNNKEL (reference sequence). The CDR3 protein is CASSQELEETQYF. The DNA of the CDR3 is TGTGCCAGCAGCCAAGAATTAGAAGAGACCCAGTACTTC.

This clonotype was counted many times. The CDR3 is CASSQTSGGPRSTDTQYF. CDR3 nucleotide sequence: TGCGCCAGCAGCCAAACTAGCGGGGGGCCCAGAAGCACAGATACGCAGTATTTT. The rearrangement uses TRBV5-1 and TRBJ2-3, with 12 bases identical to TRBD2. CDR1 is SGHRS and CDR2 is YFSETQ in the germline V gene. With V trimmed by 4 bases and J by 0 bases, 9 bases remained unmatched. CDR3 length: 18 amino acids.

This clonotype was recorded many times. The genes are TRBV27 and TRBJ2-3, with 12 bases lining up with TRBD2. Trimming cost V 5 bases and J 4 bases; bases outside gene matches: 7. The CDR3 length is 16 residues. Per the germline V gene, CDR1 is MNHEY and CDR2 is SMNVEV (reference sequence). This CDR3 is CASSLLAGGPPDTQYF. Here the CDR3 DNA reads TGTGCCAGCAGTCTTCTAGCGGGGGGGCCCCCAGATACGCAGTATTTT.

This clonotype was seen at least ten times. The rearrangement uses TRBV6-1 and TRBJ1-6; 7 bases map to TRBD1. Unmatched junction bases numbered 6, after V lost 4 bases and J lost 9 bases. The germline V gene has CDR1 MNHNS and CDR2 SASEGT. There are 14 residues in the CDR3. DNA for the CDR3: TGTGCCAGCAGTGTGCGACCAGGGGGTTCACCCCTCCACTTT. Its translation: CASSVRPGGSPLHF.

This clonotype was counted ten times or more. The CDR3 DNA follows: TGTGCCAGCAGCCAGCTAACCTCCCGCGAGACCCAGTACTTC. The encoded protein is CASSQLTSRETQYF. The chain recombines TRBV3-1 with TRBJ2-5, with D uncertain. V lost 3 bases and J 5 bases, leaving 13 bases between the germline ends. CDR3 length equals 14 residues. Germline V gene sequence: CDR1 LGHDT, CDR2 YNNKEL (reference sequence).

This clonotype was found many times. The rearrangement uses TRBV7-2 and TRBJ2-5; weak D call: TRBD2 (6 bases). Germline lookup yields CDR1 SGHTA and CDR2 FQGNSA. Trimming shortened V by 5 bases and J by 5 bases, and 12 bases separated the two germline ends. The CDR3 spans 13 residues. Here the CDR3 reads CASSPGVRETQYF. CDR3 sequence (DNA): TGTGCCAGCAGCCCGGGAGTTAGGGAGACCCAGTACTTC. Variable domain in full (rest from reference TRBV7-2 and TRBJ2-5): GAGVSQSPSNKVTEKGKDVELRCDPISGHTALYWYRQSLGQGLEFLIYFQGNSAPDKSGLPSDRFSAERTGGSVSTLTIQRTQQEDSAVYLCASSPGVRETQYFGPGTRLLVL.

The chain carries TRBV19 and TRBJ1-2; 11 positions agree with TRBD1. J lost 5 bases, V lost 5 bases, and 7 bases had no gene match. This CDR3 is 15 amino acids long. Germline V lookup: CDR1 LNHDA, CDR2 SQIVND (reference sequence). CDR3 nucleotide sequence: TGTGCCAGTAGTGCCGGACAGGGGGCCTCATATGGCTACACCTTC. It is translated as CASSAGQGASYGYTF. The whole variable domain, remainder taken from reference TRBV19 and TRBJ1-2, is DGGITQSPKYLFRKEGQNVTLSCEQNLNHDAMYWYRQDPGQGLRLIYYSQIVNDFQKGDIAEGYSVSREKKESFPLTVTSAQKNPTAFYLCASSAGQGASYGYTFGSGTRLTVV.

This clonotype was seen ten or more times. The genes are TRBV11-3 and TRBJ2-5; possible D gene TRBD2, 5 bases. Germline CDR1 reads SGHNT; CDR2 reads YENEEA. CDR3 length: 14 amino acids. V was shortened by 1 base and J by 3 bases, with 9 bases between the two germline ends. The CDR3 sequence is CASSLGGSEETQYF. The CDR3, as DNA: TGTGCCAGCAGCTTAGGAGGGAGCGAAGAGACCCAGTACTTC.

Comments on this clonotype: A much larger clone is a single base away; this may be a read error. The gene calls are TRBV29-1 and TRBJ2-7; no firm D call. Between the trimmed V and J ends, which lost 1 base and 3 bases, there was a span of 7 bases. The CDR3 has 12 residues. Germline CDR1 is SQVTM and CDR2 is ANQGSEA. For the CDR3, the DNA is TGCAGCGTTGAAGGGGTCGGCTACGAGCAGTACTTC. It yields the protein CSVEGVGYEQYF.

This clonotype was found many times. The gene calls are TRBV6-5 and TRBJ1-1, with D perhaps TRBD1 (5 bases). V lost 8 bases to trimming and J lost 8 bases, with 12 bases between them. The CDR3 has 11 amino acids. Per the germline V gene, CDR1 is MNHEY and CDR2 is SVGAGI. This CDR3 reads CASGPGTEAFF. The CDR3 DNA reads TGTGCCAGCGGACCCGGGACCGAAGCTTTCTTT.